This TCR beta chain was retrieved from a study of blood T cell repertoires in COVID-19. Study background: Samples taken during acute and convalescent COVID-19 were collected in the United States, Italy and Spain.

Libraries were prepared by immunoSEQ multiplex PCR; TCRdb keeps only in-frame clonotypes and omits some of them. The data hold fewer than 25,000 clones, with around nine tenths observed a single time. The V gene's germline CDR1 is LNHDA and CDR2 SQIVND (reference sequence). V gave up 7 bases and J gave up 0 bases, with 13 bases separating them. CDR3 length: 15 amino acids. The specimen was peripheral blood. The chain joins TRBV19 to TRBJ1-3; no clear D. This receptor was taken from a human donor in a cohort sampled during active COVID-19. The donor label of this sample is uncertain. The CDR3 bases are TGTGCCAGTACCCGCCTAGCCGGCTCTGGAAACACCATATATTTT. Translation: CASTRLAGSGNTIYF.